This T cell receptor (beta chain) derives from a study of cytotoxic CD8 clonotypes in ibrutinib-treated CLL. Only in-frame clones appear in the TCRdb table, and some are missing; sequencing was by immunoSEQ multiplex PCR. Of roughly 300,000 clones in the sample, roughly four fifths are singletons; the top ten hold roughly 6%. The sequenced sample was PBMCs, obtained at disease progression, from a patient treated with ibrutinib. This clonotype was obtained from a human donor with chronic lymphocytic leukemia.

The CDR3 bases are TGTGCCAGCAGTTTATTCCCCGACGGCCCTAGAGAGTACGAGCAGTACTTC. Encoded protein: CASSLFPDGPREYEQYF. The gene calls are TRBV28 and TRBJ2-7; D is ambiguous. This CDR3 spans 17 amino acids. V lost 1 base and J lost 4, with 20 bases in between. Per germline, CDR1 MDHEN and CDR2 SYDVKM.